This T cell receptor beta chain was recovered during a study of blood T cell repertoires in COVID-19. After removal of 3 bases from V and 5 bases from J, the junction contained 7 bases not matched to a gene. The germline V gene has CDR1 LGHDT and CDR2 YNNKEL (reference sequence). The CDR3 spans 15 residues. In the authors' workflow: Amplification with reference gene primers provided the estimates of nucleated cell counts. The table came from immunoSEQ multiplex PCR; TCRdb's copy has only in-frame clones and leaves some out. The V and J calls and clone size were taken over from that table, and D and trimming were inferred from the DNA. The sample holds 150,000 or so clones, around 84% seen once.

The chain recombines TRBV3-1 (or the pseudogene TRBV3-2) with TRBJ1-2; 9 bases are shared with TRBD1. Sequencing used peripheral blood. The TCR originated in a woman aged 45-59 years in a cohort sampled during active or convalescent COVID-19. The CDR3 spells CASSQEPTGGYGYTF. CDR3 nucleotide sequence: TGTGCCAGCAGCCAGGAACCGACAGGGGGGTATGGCTACACCTTC.